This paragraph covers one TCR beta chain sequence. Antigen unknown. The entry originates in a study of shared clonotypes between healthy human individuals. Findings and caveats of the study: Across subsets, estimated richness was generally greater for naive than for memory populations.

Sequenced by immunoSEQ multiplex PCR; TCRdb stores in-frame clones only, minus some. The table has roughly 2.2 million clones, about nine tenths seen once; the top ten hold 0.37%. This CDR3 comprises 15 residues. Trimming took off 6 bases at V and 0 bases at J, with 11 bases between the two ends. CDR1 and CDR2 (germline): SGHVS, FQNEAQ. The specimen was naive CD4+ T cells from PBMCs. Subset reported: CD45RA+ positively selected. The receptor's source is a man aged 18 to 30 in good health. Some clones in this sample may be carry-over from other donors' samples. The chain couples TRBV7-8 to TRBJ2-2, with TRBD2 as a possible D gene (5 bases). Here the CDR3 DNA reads TGTGCCAGCAGAATTATGGGAGCGAACACCGGGGAGCTGTTTTTT. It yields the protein CASRIMGANTGELFF.